The present entry profiles one TCR beta chain with its context. The CDR3 extends over 16 amino acids. Germline CDR1 SEHNR, CDR2 FQNEAQ (reference sequence). V trimming: 4 bases; J trimming: 5 bases; junction bases outside the gene matches: 11. This specimen comes from a study of identical twins. TCRdb re-called the 5' RACE reads with MiXCR, one entry per CDR3 protein. The table records 540,000 or so distinct CDR3 sequences, around 24% of them present only once. Another study also made use of these data, one on yellow fever vaccine responses in identical twins.

The origin of this receptor is a woman between 18 and 29 years old in good health. The sequenced sample consisted of CD4+ T cells sorted from blood. This chain connects TRBV7-9 to TRBJ2-5; 9 positions agree with TRBD1. Written as DNA, the CDR3 is TGTGCCAGCAGCTCGCTCTACGGACAGGGGTCGGAGACCCAGTACTTC. As protein: CASSSLYGQGSETQYF. The whole variable domain, remainder taken from reference TRBV7-9 and TRBJ2-5, is DTGVSQNPRHKITKRGQNVTFRCDPISEHNRLYWYRQTLGQGPEFLTYFQNEAQLEKSRLLSDRFSAERPKGSFSTLEIQRTEQGDSAMYLCASSSLYGQGSETQYFGPGTRLLVL.